These 29 T cell receptor beta chains share one sample of origin, sequenced in a study of neurological immune-mediated disorders. MiXCR was run by TCRdb on the 5' RACE reads, yielding one entry per CDR3 protein. This table has over 60,000 distinct CDR3 sequences, 4% to 6% appearing once. What was sequenced was PBMCs. The receptor set was obtained from a woman aged 25 to 45 with multiple sclerosis.

This clonotype showed up just a few times. The V and J genes are TRBV20-1 and TRBJ1-3; possible D gene TRBD1, 5 bases. This CDR3 region has 17 residues. Germline V gives CDR1 DFQATT, CDR2 SNEGSKA (reference sequence). Trimming took off 0 bases at V and 2 bases at J, with 17 bases between the two ends. CDR3 protein: CSARDPGAGSTGNTIYF. CDR3 nucleotides: TGCAGTGCTAGAGATCCTGGGGCAGGGAGTACTGGAAACACCATATATTTT.

Many counts were recorded for this clonotype. V usage is TRBV10-3 and J usage is TRBJ2-3; 8 bases line up with TRBD1. Germline V gene data show CDR1 as ENHRY and CDR2 as SYGVKD. The J segment lost 5 bases and the V segment lost 6 bases, leaving 10 bases of the junction unmatched. The CDR3 length is 15 residues. The CDR3 region has the DNA TGTGCCATCAGAGGACAGGGACGAATCGGAGATACGCAGTATTTT. Translating gives CAIRGQGRIGDTQYF.

This clonotype showed up many times. The chain recombines TRBV5-1 with TRBJ2-1; 11 bases are shared with TRBD2. Germline CDR1 reads SGHRS; CDR2 reads YFSETQ. The CDR3 has 15 residues. Unmatched junction bases numbered 8, after V lost 4 bases and J lost 8 bases. CDR3 loop: CASSAGLADGDEQFF. Written as DNA, the CDR3 is TGCGCCAGCAGCGCGGGACTAGCGGACGGGGATGAGCAGTTCTTC.

This clonotype has ten or more counts. An end of the junction differs from the germline gene, which may be a read error. The chain couples TRBV28 to TRBJ2-1, with 13 bases matching TRBD2. There are 13 residues in the CDR3. Germline V CDR1 and CDR2: MDHEN, SYDVKM. For the CDR3, the DNA is TGTGCCAGCAGTGCAGGACTAGCGGGAGTATCACTCTTC. Translation: CASSAGLAGVSLF.

The sample holds many counts of this clonotype. This rearrangement joins TRBV12-3 or TRBV12-4 to TRBJ2-3, with 12 bases identical to TRBD2. With 3 bases clipped from V and 1 base from J, the junction kept 8 bases outside the gene matches. The CDR3 runs to 18 residues. The CDR3 is CASSFLAGGPSGTDTQYF. CDR3 coding DNA: TGTGCCAGCAGTTTCCTAGCGGGGGGGCCATCGGGCACAGATACGCAGTATTTT.

The rearrangement uses TRBV12-3 or TRBV12-4 and TRBJ2-1; 8 bases line up with TRBD1. V shed 6 bases, J shed 6 bases, and the junction held 7 bases outside the gene matches. The CDR3 runs to 14 residues. In DNA form, the CDR3 reads TGTGCCAGCAGCCCTTCGGACAGGGTCAATGAGCAGTTCTTC. It yields the protein CASSPSDRVNEQFF.

This clonotype was recorded at least ten times. The V gene is TRBV10-3, the J gene TRBJ1-5; the match to TRBD1 covers 9 bases. Trimming took 5 bases from V and 6 from J; bases not matched to a gene: 5. The CDR3 is 14 residues long. Germline lookup yields CDR1 ENHRY and CDR2 SYGVKD. CDR3 residues: CAISRTGDSQPQHF. Written as DNA, the CDR3 is TGTGCCATCAGTCGGACAGGGGACTCTCAGCCCCAGCATTTT.

This clonotype has a count of ten or more. The rearrangement joins TRBV12-3 or TRBV12-4 to TRBJ1-1; D is unclear. Deletions cut 6 bases from V and 11 bases from J, with 13 bases between. The CDR3 is 11 residues long. CDR3: CASSYRGRAFF. In DNA form, the CDR3 reads TGTGCCAGCAGCTATAGAGGAAGGGCTTTCTTT.

This clonotype was seen only a few times. The chain recombines TRBV20-1 with TRBJ1-6; weak D call: TRBD1 (6 bases). The CDR3 totals 14 residues. Germline CDR1 reads DFQATT; CDR2 reads SNEGSKA (reference sequence). Between the trimmed V and J ends, which lost 6 bases and 4 bases, there was a span of 13 bases. CDR3 coding DNA: TGCAGTGCAAGCAGACAGGCTTATAATTCACCCCTCCACTTT. Protein sequence: CSASRQAYNSPLHF.

The sample holds a few counts of this clonotype. One end of the junction is discordant with germline, which a read error may explain. This rearrangement joins TRBV20-1 to TRBJ1-5; TRBD1 aligns across 8 bases. The CDR3 covers 16 residues. Germline assignment: CDR1 DFQATT and CDR2 SNEGSKA (reference sequence). For the CDR3, the DNA is TGCAGTGCTAGCTGGACAGGGAATTTAGAGAATAAGACCCAGAATTTT. It is translated as CSASWTGNLENKTQNF.

In this sample, this clonotype turned up a few times. This may arise from a read error, as a much more abundant clone is one base away. The chain couples TRBV7-9 to TRBJ1-1; D gene unclear. Trimming pared 6 bases from V and 1 base from J, leaving 9 bases between. This CDR3 has 13 residues. Germline loops: CDR1 SEHNR, CDR2 FQNEAQ (reference sequence). Written as DNA, the CDR3 is TGTGCCAGCAGTGGAAAAGAGAACACTGAAGCTTTCTTT. It encodes CASSGKENTEAFF.

Many counts were recorded for this clonotype. The chain uses TRBV20-1 and TRBJ2-2; perhaps TRBD1 as D (5 bases). Trimming stripped 2 bases from V and 1 base from J, with 11 bases between. There are 15 residues in the CDR3. The germline gives CDR1 DFQATT, CDR2 SNEGSKA (reference sequence). The CDR3 DNA sequence: TGCAGTGCTAGAATAGGGGTCAGGAACACCGGGGAGCTGTTTTTT. Translated: CSARIGVRNTGELFF.

At least ten counts were recorded for this clonotype. The V and J genes are TRBV10-3 and TRBJ1-6; D unclear. Germline CDR1 and CDR2: ENHRY and SYGVKD. The CDR3 extends over 13 amino acids. V lost 10 bases, J lost 10 bases, and 17 bases lay in between. The CDR3 coding sequence is TGTGCCACCCGTGGGATTTTGGGGTCACCCCTCCACTTT. Translation gives CATRGILGSPLHF.

In this sample, this clonotype turned up a few times. The V gene is TRBV12-3 or TRBV12-4, the J gene TRBJ1-1, with D uncertain. V lost 10 bases and J lost 8, with 17 bases in between. CDR3 length equals 12 residues. This CDR3 is CATQADMLEAFF. The CDR3 bases are TGTGCCACCCAAGCGGATATGTTAGAAGCTTTCTTT.

This clonotype has a count of ten or more. This chain uses TRBV20-1 with TRBJ1-5; no clear D. This CDR3 has 12 amino acids. Germline CDR1 DFQATT, CDR2 SNEGSKA (reference sequence). The V and J ends lost 1 base and 3 bases respectively, with 4 bases between them. CDR3 sequence (DNA): TGCAGTGCTAGAGCTAACAATCAGCCCCAGCATTTT. Encoded protein: CSARANNQPQHF.

This clonotype was picked up many times. V usage is TRBV5-1 and J usage is TRBJ2-7, with D tentatively TRBD2 (6 bases). The CDR3 is 13 amino acids. Germline CDR1 is SGHRS and CDR2 is YFSETQ. V was cut by 3 bases and J by 9 bases, with 16 bases left in between. The CDR3 bases are TGCGCCAGCAGCTCCGGCGGGGCCTTAACGCAGTACTTC. Amino acids: CASSSGGALTQYF.

At least ten counts were recorded for this clonotype. The CDR3 sequence: CASSAGVAETQYF. CDR3 nucleotides: TGTGCCAGCAGTGCTGGGGTCGCGGAGACCCAGTACTTC. The genes are TRBV6-1 and TRBJ2-5; no definite D call. Germline assignment: CDR1 MNHNS and CDR2 SASEGT. Trimming took off 4 bases at V and 5 bases at J, with 11 bases between the two ends. The CDR3 is 13 residues long.

The V gene is TRBV20-1, the J gene TRBJ2-1; 11 bases map to TRBD1. The trim removed 0 bases at V and 2 bases at J, leaving 3 bases unmatched. The CDR3 has 16 residues. The germline CDR1 and CDR2 sequences are DFQATT and SNEGSKA (reference sequence). In DNA, the CDR3 is TGCAGTGCTAGAGACCTGGGACAGGGGGCCTACAATGAGCAGTTCTTC. It is translated as CSARDLGQGAYNEQFF.

In this sample, this clonotype turned up many times. The V call is TRBV20-1, the J call TRBJ2-7, with 9 bases matching TRBD2. The ends lost 6 bases at V and 0 bases at J; junction bases unmatched: 3. CDR1 is DFQATT, CDR2 SNEGSKA, per germline (reference sequence). The CDR3 runs to 13 residues. CDR3 region: CSAPTSGSYEQYF. CDR3 DNA sequence: TGCAGTGCCCCGACTAGCGGCTCCTACGAGCAGTACTTC.

This clonotype was seen at least ten times. This chain connects TRBV20-1 to TRBJ2-1; D remains unclear. This CDR3 comprises 13 residues. V lost 3 bases and J lost 10, with 16 bases in between. Germline V gene data show CDR1 as DFQATT and CDR2 as SNEGSKA (reference sequence). This CDR3 reads CSARASGFGEQFF. CDR3 nucleotide sequence: TGCAGTGCTAGGGCTAGTGGTTTCGGGGAGCAGTTCTTC.

This clonotype occurred many times. V and J are TRBV20-1 and TRBJ2-7; D gene unclear. Germline V gives CDR1 DFQATT, CDR2 SNEGSKA (reference sequence). The CDR3 runs to 13 residues. V lost 1 base and J 4 bases, leaving 11 bases between the germline ends. The CDR3 nucleotides are TGCAGTGCTAGAGTGTTAGGAGAATACGAGCAGTACGTC. Its protein is CSARVLGEYEQYV.

The V call is TRBV5-1, the J call TRBJ1-2; a possible D gene is TRBD1 (6 bases). The CDR3 totals 11 residues. The germline gives CDR1 SGHRS, CDR2 YFSETQ. V was pared by 2 bases and J by 8 bases, with 7 bases between. Written as DNA, the CDR3 is TGCGCCAGCAGCTTTGGGGGCGGCTACACCTTC. Amino acid sequence: CASSFGGGYTF. Full variable domain (rest looked up from reference TRBV5-1 and TRBJ1-2): KAGVTQTPRYLIKTRGQQVTLSCSPISGHRSVSWYQQTPGQGLQFLFEYFSETQRNKGNFPGRFSGRQFSNSRSEMNVSTLELGDSALYLCASSFGGGYTFGSGTRLTVV.

The table lists this clonotype with a few counts. The rearrangement uses TRBV4-1 and TRBJ2-3, with TRBD2 matching 11 bases. CDR3 length equals 18 residues. The V and J ends lost 3 bases and 0 bases, in that order; junction bases with no gene match: 8. Germline CDR1 reads MGHRA; CDR2 reads YSYEKL. Written as DNA, the CDR3 is TGCGCCAGCAGCCAGACCGGGACTAGCGGCGCTAGCACAGATACGCAGTATTTT. As protein: CASSQTGTSGASTDTQYF.

This clonotype was recorded a few times. The chain carries TRBV5-1 and TRBJ2-1, with D possibly TRBD1 on 5 matching bases. With 0 bases removed from V and 5 bases from J, the gap between germline ends came to 9 bases. The CDR3 covers 14 residues. The germline gives CDR1 SGHRS, CDR2 YFSETQ. CDR3 amino acids: CASSLAQAHNEQFF. The CDR3 DNA follows: TGCGCCAGCAGCTTGGCACAGGCCCACAATGAGCAGTTCTTC.

This clonotype showed up many times. The rearrangement links TRBV6-1 to TRBJ2-5; D gene ambiguous. V shed 6 bases and J shed 2 bases, with 13 bases lying between them. Germline CDR1 MNHNS, CDR2 SASEGT. The CDR3 has 14 amino acids. The DNA for the CDR3 is TGTGCCAGCAGGACCATGTTCGGGCAAGAGACCCAGTACTTC. It codes for CASRTMFGQETQYF.

V gene TRBV12-3 or TRBV12-4 combines with J gene TRBJ2-7; TRBD2 matches at 10 bases. J lost 2 bases, V lost 0 bases, and 4 bases had no gene match. The CDR3 spans 16 residues. For the CDR3, the DNA is TGTGCCAGCAGTTTAGCGGAGAGCGGGGGGGCCTACGAGCAGTACGTC. Translation: CASSLAESGGAYEQYV.

V and J are TRBV6-6 and TRBJ2-3, with unresolved D. Trimming stripped 1 base from V and 3 bases from J, with 2 bases between. This CDR3 contains 12 residues. Germline assignment: CDR1 MNHNY and CDR2 SVGAGI (reference sequence). The CDR3 region has the DNA TGTGCCAGCAGTTACTGGACAGATACGCAGTATTTT. Translation gives CASSYWTDTQYF.

This clonotype showed up many times. This chain links TRBV5-1 with TRBJ2-4; TRBD1 matches at 7 bases. With 4 bases clipped from V and 6 bases from J, the junction kept 7 bases outside the gene matches. This CDR3 has 14 amino acids. Germline V gene sequence: CDR1 SGHRS, CDR2 YFSETQ. The CDR3 nucleotides are TGCGCCAGCAGCCAGACAGGGCCTTTAAACATTCAGTACTTC. Protein sequence: CASSQTGPLNIQYF.

The chain is built from TRBV20-1 and TRBJ2-1; 8 bases map to TRBD2. With 2 bases clipped from V and 5 bases from J, the junction kept 8 bases outside the gene matches. There are 15 residues in the CDR3. The V gene's germline CDR1 is DFQATT and CDR2 SNEGSKA (reference sequence). The CDR3: CSARRLGGAHNEQFF. The CDR3 DNA follows: TGCAGTGCTAGACGGCTCGGGGGGGCCCACAATGAGCAGTTCTTC.